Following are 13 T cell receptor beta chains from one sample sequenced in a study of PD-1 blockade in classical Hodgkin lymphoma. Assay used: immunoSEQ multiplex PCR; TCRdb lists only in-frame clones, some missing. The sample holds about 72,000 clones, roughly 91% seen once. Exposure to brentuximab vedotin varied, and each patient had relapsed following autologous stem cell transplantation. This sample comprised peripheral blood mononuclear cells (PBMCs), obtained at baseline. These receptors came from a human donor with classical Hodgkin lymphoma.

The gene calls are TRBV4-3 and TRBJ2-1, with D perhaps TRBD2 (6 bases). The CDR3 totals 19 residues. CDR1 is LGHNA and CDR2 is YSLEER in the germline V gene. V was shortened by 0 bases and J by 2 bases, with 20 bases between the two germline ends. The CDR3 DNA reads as TGCGCCAGCAGCCAAGATTCTTCAGGCGGGATGGGACCCTACAATGAGCAGTTCTTC. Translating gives CASSQDSSGGMGPYNEQFF.

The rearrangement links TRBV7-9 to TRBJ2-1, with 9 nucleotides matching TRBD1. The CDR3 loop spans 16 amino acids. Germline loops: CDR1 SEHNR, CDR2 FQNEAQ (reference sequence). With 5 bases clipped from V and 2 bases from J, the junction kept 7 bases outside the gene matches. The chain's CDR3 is CASSPRDRDTYNEQFF. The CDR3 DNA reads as TGTGCCAGCAGCCCCAGGGACAGGGATACCTACAATGAGCAGTTCTTC.

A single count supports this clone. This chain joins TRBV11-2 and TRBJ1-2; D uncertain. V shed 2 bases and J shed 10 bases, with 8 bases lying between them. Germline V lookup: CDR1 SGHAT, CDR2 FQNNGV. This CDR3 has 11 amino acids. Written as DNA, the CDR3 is TGTGCCAGCAGCTTAAACACAGCCTACACCTTC. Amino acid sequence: CASSLNTAYTF.

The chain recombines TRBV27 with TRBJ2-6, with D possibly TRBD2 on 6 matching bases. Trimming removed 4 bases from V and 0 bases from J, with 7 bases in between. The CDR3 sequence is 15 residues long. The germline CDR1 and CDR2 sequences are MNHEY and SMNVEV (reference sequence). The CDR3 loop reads CASSYGGSGANVLTF. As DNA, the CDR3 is TGTGCCAGCAGTTACGGGGGCTCTGGGGCCAACGTCCTGACTTTC.

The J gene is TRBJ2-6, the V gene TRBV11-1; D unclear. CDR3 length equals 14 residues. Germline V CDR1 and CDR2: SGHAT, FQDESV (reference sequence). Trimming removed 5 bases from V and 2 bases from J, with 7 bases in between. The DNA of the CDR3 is TGTGCCAGCAGCCTGCTAGCTGGGGCCAACGTCCTGACTTTC. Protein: CASSLLAGANVLTF.

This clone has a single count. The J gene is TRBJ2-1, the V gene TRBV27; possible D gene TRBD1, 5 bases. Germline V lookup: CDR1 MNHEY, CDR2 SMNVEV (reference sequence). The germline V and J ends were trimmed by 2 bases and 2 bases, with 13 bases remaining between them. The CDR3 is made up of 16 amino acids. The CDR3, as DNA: TGTGCCAGCAGTTTAGGGGCATCAAATACCTACAATGAGCAGTTCTTC. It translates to CASSLGASNTYNEQFF.

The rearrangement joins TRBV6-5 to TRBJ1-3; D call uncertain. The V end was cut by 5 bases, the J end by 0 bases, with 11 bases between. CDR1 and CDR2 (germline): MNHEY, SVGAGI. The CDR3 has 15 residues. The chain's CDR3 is CASSRRRGSGNTIYF. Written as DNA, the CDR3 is TGTGCCAGCAGTCGCCGCAGAGGCTCTGGAAACACCATATATTTT.

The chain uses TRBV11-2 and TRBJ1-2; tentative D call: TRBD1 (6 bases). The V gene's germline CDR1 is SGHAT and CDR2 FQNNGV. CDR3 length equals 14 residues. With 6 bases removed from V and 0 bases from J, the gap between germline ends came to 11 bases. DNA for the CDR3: TGTGCCAGCAGACGACAGGAAGCTAACTATGGCTACACCTTC. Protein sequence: CASRRQEANYGYTF.

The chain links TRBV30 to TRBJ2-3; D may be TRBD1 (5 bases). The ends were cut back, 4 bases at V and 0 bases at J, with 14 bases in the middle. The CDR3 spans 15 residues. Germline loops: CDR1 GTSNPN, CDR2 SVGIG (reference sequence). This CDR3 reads CAWTKTVSSTDTQYF. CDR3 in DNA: TGTGCCTGGACTAAGACAGTTTCAAGCACAGATACGCAGTATTTT. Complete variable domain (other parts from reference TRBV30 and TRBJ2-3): SQTIHQWPATLVQPVGSPLSLECTVEGTSNPNLYWYRQAAGRGLQLLFYSVGIGQISSEVPQNLSASRPQDRQFILSSKKLLLSDSGFYLCAWTKTVSSTDTQYFGPGTRLTVL.

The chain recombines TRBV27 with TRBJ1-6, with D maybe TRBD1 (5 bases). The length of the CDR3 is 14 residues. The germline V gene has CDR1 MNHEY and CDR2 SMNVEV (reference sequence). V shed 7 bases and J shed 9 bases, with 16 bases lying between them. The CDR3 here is CASKWAGAGSPLHF. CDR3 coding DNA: TGTGCCAGCAAATGGGCCGGGGCAGGTTCACCCCTCCACTTT.

CDR3 in DNA: TGTGCCAGTAGTATAGATCGGGGGCGGGGGAAGGGCAATCAGCCCCAGCATTTT. It translates to CASSIDRGRGKGNQPQHF. The chain recombines TRBV19 with TRBJ1-5; D may be TRBD1 (6 bases). The germline CDR1 and CDR2 sequences are LNHDA and SQIVND (reference sequence). The CDR3 is 18 residues long. Trimming pared 0 bases from V and 2 bases from J, leaving 17 bases between.

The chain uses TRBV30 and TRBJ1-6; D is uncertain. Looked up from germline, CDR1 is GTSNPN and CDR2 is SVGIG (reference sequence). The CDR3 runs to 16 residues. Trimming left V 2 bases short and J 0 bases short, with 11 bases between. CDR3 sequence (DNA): TGTGCCTGGAGTAGGAGGACCAGCTCCTATAATTCACCCCTCCACTTT. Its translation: CAWSRRTSSYNSPLHF.

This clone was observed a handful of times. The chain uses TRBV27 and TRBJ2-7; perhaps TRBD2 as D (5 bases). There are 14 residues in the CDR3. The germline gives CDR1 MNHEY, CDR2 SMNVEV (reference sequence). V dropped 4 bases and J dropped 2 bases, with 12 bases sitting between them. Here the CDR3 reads CASSSGIWAYEQYF. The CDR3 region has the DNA TGTGCCAGCAGTTCGGGGATTTGGGCCTACGAGCAGTACTTC.